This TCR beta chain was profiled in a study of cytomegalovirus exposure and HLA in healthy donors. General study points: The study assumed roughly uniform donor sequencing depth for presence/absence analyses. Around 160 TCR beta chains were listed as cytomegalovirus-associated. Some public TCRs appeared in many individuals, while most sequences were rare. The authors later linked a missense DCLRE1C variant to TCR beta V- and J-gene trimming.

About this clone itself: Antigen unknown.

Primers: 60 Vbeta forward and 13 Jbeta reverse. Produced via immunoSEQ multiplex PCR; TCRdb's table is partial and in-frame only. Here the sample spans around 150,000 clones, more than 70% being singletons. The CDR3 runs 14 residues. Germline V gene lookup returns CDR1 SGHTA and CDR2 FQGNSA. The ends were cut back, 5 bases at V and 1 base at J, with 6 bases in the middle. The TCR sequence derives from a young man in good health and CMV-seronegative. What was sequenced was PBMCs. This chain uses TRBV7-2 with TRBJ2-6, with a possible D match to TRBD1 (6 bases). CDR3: CASSTGSGANVLTF. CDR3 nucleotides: TGTGCCAGCAGCACAGGGTCTGGGGCCAACGTCCTGACTTTC.